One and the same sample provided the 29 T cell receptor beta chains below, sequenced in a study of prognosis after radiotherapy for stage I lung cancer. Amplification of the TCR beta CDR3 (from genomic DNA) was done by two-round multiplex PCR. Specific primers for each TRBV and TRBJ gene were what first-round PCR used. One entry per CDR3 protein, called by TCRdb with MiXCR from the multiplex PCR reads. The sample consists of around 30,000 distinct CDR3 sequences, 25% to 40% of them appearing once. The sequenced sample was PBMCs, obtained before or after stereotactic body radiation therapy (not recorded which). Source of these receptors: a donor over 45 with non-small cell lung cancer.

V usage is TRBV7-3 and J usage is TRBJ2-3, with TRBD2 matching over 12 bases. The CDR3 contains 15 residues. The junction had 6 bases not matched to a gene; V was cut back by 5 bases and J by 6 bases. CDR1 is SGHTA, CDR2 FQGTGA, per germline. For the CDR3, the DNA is TGTGCCAGCAGCCTACTAGCGGGAGGTATCGATACGCAGTATTTT. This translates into CASSLLAGGIDTQYF. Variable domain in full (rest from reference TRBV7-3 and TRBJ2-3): GAGVSQTPSNKVTEKGKYVELRCDPISGHTALYWYRQSLGQGPEFLIYFQGTGAADDSGLPNDRFFAVRPEGSVSTLKIQRTERGDSAVYLCASSLLAGGIDTQYFGPGTRLTVL.

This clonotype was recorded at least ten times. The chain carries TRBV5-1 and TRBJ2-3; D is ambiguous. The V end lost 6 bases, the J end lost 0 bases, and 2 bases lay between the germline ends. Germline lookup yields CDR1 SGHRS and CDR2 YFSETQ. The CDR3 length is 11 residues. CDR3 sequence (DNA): TGCGCCAGCAAGAGCACAGATACGCAGTATTTT. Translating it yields CASKSTDTQYF.

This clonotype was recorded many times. CDR3 loop: CASSSSNGYGYTF. The CDR3 region has the DNA TGTGCCAGCAGTTCCTCAAACGGCTATGGCTACACCTTC. The chain recombines TRBV27 with TRBJ1-2, with unresolved D. Trimming cost V 4 bases and J 4 bases, with 10 bases left between them. Germline-derived CDR1 and CDR2 are MNHEY and SMNVEV (reference sequence). The CDR3 runs to 13 residues.

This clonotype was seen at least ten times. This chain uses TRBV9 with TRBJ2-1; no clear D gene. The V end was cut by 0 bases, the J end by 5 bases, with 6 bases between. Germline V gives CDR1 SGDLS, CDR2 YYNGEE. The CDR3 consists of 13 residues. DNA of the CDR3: TGTGCCAGCAGCGTAGACCATAACAATGAGCAGTTCTTC. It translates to CASSVDHNNEQFF. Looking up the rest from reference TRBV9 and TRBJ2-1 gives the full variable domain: DSGVTQTPKHLITATGQRVTLRCSPRSGDLSVYWYQQSLDQGLQFLIQYYNGEERAKGNILERFSAQQFPDLHSELNLSSLELGDSALYFCASSVDHNNEQFFGPGTRLTVL.

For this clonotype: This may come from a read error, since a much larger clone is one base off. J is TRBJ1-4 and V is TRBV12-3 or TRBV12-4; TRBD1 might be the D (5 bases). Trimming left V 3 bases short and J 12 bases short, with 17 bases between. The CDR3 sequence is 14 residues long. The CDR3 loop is CASSFSGPKEELFF. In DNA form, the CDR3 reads TGTGCCAGCAGTTTTTCGGGACCTAAGGAAGAACTGTTTTTT.

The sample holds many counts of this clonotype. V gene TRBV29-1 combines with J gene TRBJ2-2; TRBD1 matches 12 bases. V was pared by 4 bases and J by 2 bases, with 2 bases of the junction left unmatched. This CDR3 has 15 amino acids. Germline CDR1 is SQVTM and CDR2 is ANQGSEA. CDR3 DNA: TGCAGCGTTGGGGGGACAGGGGGCAACACCGGGGAGCTGTTTTTT. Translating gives CSVGGTGGNTGELFF.

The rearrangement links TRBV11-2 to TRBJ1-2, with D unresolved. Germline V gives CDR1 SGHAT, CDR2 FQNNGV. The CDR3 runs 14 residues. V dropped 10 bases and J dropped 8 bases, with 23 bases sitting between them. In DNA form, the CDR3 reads TGTGCCATCAACTTAGATCAGACGGAGATGGGCTACACCTTC. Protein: CAINLDQTEMGYTF.

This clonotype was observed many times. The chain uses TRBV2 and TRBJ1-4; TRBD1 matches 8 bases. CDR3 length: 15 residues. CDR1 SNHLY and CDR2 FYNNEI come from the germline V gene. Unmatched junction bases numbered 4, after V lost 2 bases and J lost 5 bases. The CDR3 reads CASSEYRGTNEKLFF. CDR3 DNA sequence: TGTGCCAGCAGTGAATACAGGGGGACAAATGAAAAACTGTTTTTT.

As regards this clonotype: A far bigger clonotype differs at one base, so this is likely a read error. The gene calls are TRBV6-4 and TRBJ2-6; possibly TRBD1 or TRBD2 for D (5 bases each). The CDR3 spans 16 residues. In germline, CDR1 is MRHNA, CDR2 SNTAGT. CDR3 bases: TGTGCCAGCAGTCTCCTTCCCGAGGGTGGGGCCAAAGTCCTGACTTTC. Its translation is CASSLLPEGGAKVLTF.

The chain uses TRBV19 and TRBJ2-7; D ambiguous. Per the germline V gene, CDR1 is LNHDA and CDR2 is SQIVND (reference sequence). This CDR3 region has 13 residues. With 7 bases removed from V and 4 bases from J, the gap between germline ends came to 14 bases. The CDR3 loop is CASMSADRYEQYF. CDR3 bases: TGTGCCAGTATGTCCGCCGACCGGTACGAGCAGTACTTC.

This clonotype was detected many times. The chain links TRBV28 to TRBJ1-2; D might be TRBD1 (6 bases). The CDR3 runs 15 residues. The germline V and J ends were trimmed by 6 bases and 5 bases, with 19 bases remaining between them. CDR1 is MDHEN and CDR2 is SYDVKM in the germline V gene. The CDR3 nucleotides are TGTGCCAGCAGCACCAGCGCCCTACAGGGATATGGCTACACCTTC. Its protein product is CASSTSALQGYGYTF.

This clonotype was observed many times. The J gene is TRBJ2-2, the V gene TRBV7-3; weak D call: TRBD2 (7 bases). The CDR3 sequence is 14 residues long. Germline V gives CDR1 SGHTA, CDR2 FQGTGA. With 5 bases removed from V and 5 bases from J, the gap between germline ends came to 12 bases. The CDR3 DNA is TGTGCCAGCAGCGGGGGGGGGGCAACCGGGGAGCTGTTTTTT. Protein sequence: CASSGGGATGELFF.

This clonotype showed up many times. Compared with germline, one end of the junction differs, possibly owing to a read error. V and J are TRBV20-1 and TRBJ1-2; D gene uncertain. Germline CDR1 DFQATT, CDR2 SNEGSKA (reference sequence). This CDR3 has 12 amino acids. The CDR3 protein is CGARVADYGYTF. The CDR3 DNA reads TGCGGTGCTAGAGTGGCAGACTATGGCTACACCTTC.

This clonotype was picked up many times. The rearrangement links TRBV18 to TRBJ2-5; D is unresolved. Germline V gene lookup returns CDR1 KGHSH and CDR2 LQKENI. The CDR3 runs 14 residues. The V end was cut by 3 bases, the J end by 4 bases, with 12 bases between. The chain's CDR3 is CASSPLGIRETQYF. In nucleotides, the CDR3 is TGTGCCAGCTCACCGCTGGGGATAAGAGAGACCCAGTACTTC.

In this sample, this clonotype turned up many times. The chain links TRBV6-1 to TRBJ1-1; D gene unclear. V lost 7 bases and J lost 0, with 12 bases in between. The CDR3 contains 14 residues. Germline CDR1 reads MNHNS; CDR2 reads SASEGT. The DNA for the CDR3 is TGTGCCAGCAATGAGGCCCCTATGAACACTGAAGCTTTCTTT. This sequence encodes CASNEAPMNTEAFF.

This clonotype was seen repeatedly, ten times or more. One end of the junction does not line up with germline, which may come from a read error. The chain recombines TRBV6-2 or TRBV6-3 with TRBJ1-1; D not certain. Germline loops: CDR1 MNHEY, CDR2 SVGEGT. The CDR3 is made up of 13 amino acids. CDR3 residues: CASNYVGNTEAFF. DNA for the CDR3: TGTGCCAGCAATTACGTCGGGAACACTGAAGCTTTCTTT.

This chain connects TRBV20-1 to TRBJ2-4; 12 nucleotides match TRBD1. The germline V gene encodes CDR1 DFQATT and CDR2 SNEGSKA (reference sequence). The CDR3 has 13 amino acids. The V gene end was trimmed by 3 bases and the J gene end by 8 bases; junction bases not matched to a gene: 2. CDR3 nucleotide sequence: TGCAGTGCTAGTAGGGACAGGGGGCACATTCAGTACTTC. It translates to CSASRDRGHIQYF.

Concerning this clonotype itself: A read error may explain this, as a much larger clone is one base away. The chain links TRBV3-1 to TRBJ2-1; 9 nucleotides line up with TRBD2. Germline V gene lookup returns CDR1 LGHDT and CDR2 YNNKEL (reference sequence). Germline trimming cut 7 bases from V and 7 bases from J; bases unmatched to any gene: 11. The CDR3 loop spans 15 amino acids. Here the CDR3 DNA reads TGTGCCAGCAACCAGGGTAGCGGGGGCCTAAATGAGCAGTTCTTC. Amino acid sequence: CASNQGSGGLNEQFF.

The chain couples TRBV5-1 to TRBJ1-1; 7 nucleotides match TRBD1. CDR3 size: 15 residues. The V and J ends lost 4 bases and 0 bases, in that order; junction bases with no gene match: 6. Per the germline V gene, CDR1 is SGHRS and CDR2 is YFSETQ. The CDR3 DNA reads TGCGCCAGCAGCGCAAGGACAGGCATGAACACTGAAGCTTTCTTT. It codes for CASSARTGMNTEAFF.

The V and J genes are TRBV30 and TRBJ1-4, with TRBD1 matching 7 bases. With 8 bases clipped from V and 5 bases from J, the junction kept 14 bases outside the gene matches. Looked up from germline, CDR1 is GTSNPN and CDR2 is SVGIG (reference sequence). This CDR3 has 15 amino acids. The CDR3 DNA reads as TGTGCCGGGATGGGGCCGGGACAGCAGAATGAAAAACTGTTTTTT. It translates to CAGMGPGQQNEKLFF.

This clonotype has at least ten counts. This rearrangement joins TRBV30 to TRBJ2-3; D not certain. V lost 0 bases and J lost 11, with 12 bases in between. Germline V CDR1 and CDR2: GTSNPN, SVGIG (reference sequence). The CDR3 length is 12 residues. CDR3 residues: CAWSVDGVGQYF. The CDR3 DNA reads TGTGCCTGGAGTGTGGATGGGGTGGGGCAGTATTTT.

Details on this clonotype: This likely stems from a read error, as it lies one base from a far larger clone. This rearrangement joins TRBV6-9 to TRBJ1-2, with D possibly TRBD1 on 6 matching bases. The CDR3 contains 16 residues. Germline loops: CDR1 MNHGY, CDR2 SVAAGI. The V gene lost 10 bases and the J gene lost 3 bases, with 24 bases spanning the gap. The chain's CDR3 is CAIISRQVRGDYGYTF. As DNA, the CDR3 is TGTGCCATCATTTCTCGACAGGTCCGAGGGGACTATGGCTACACCTTC.

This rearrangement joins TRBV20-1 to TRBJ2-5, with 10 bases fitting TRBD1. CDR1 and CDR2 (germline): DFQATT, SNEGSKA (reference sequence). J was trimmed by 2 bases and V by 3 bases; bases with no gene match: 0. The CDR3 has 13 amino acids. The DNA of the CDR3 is TGCAGTGCTAGGGACAGGGGGCAAGAGACCCAGTACTTC. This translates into CSARDRGQETQYF.

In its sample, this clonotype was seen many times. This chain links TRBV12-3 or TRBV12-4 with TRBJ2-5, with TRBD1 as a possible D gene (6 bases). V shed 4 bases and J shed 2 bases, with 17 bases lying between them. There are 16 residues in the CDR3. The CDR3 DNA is TGTGCCAGCAGTTCACATCGGGACACATCTCAAGAGACCCAGTACTTC. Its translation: CASSSHRDTSQETQYF.

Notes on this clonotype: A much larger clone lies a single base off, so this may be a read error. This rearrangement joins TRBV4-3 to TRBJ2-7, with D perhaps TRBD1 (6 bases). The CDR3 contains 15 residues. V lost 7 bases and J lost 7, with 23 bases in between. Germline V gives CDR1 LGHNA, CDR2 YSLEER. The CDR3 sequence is CASIHLQGNGGEQYF. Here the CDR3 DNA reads TGCGCCAGCATCCACTTACAGGGTAACGGAGGTGAGCAGTACTTC.

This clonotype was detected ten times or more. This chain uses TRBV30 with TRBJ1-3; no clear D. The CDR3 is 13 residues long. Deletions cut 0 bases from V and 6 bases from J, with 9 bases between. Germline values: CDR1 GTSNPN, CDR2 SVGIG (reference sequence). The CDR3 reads CAWSVSGENTIYF. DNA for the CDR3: TGTGCCTGGAGTGTATCGGGTGAAAACACCATATATTTT. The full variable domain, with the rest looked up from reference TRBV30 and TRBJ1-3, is SQTIHQWPATLVQPVGSPLSLECTVEGTSNPNLYWYRQAAGRGLQLLFYSVGIGQISSEVPQNLSASRPQDRQFILSSKKLLLSDSGFYLCAWSVSGENTIYFGEGSWLTVV.

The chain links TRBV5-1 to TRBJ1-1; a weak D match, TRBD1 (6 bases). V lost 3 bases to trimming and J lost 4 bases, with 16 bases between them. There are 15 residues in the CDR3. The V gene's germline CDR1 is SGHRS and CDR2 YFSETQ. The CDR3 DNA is TGCGCCAGCAGCTGGCACAGGGCATCGGGCACTGAAGCTTTCTTT. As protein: CASSWHRASGTEAFF.

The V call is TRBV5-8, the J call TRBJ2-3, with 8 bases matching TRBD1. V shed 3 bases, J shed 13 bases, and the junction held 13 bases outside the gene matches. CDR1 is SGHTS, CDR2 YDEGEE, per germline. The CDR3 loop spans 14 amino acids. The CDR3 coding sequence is TGTGCCAGCAGCTGGACAGGGTTCACAGATAAGAAGTATTTT. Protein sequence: CASSWTGFTDKKYF.

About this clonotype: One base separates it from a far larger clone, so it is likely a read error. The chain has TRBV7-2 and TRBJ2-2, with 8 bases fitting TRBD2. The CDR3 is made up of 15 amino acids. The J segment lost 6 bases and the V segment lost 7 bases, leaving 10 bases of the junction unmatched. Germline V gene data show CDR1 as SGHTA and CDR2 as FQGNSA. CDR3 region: CASTLGGALAGELFF. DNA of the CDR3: TGTGCCAGCACCCTCGGGGGGGCATTAGCCGGGGAGCTGTTTTTT.